This passage covers 9 T cell receptor beta chains from one sample sequenced in a study of response to subunit inactivated influenza vaccine. TCRdb processed the RT-PCR reads anew with MiXCR; each CDR3 protein has one entry. The table includes roughly 500,000 distinct CDR3 sequences, approximately 15% detected once. Source: CD4+ T cells sorted from PBMCs, taken less than 30 months after vaccination. Receptors originate from a man aged 50 to 75 who received an inactivated influenza vaccine.

The chain joins TRBV12-3 or TRBV12-4 to TRBJ1-2; no definite D call. This CDR3 spans 15 amino acids. The V end lost 3 bases, the J end lost 0 bases, and 11 bases lay between the germline ends. The CDR3 spells CASSFLVTSNYGYTF. CDR3 DNA sequence: TGTGCCAGCAGTTTCTTAGTTACTTCTAACTATGGCTACACCTTC.

This clonotype was detected ten times or more. The rearrangement links TRBV11-2 to TRBJ2-7; 13 nucleotides align to TRBD2. Germline V gives CDR1 SGHAT, CDR2 FQNNGV. This CDR3 spans 15 amino acids. The trim removed 6 bases at V and 4 bases at J, leaving 6 bases unmatched. This CDR3 reads CASSPRTSGSYEQYF. Written as DNA, the CDR3 is TGTGCCAGCAGTCCCCGGACTAGCGGGAGTTACGAGCAGTACTTC.

This clonotype was counted at least ten times. CDR3 residues: CASSLSFEGEQFF. The CDR3 DNA reads TGTGCCAGCAGCTTAAGTTTCGAGGGTGAGCAGTTCTTC. This chain uses TRBV7-2 with TRBJ2-1, with D possibly TRBD2 on 5 matching bases. The CDR3 is 13 amino acids. The V gene lost 2 bases and the J gene lost 9 bases, with 11 bases spanning the gap. CDR1 is SGHTA, CDR2 FQGNSA, per germline.

The chain has TRBV7-9 and TRBJ2-1, with D tentatively TRBD2 (5 bases). The CDR3 is 15 residues long. CDR1 is SEHNR, CDR2 FQNEAQ, per germline (reference sequence). V lost 4 bases and J 5 bases, leaving 15 bases between the germline ends. In DNA, the CDR3 is TGTGCCAGCAGCTACGGGATTCTGATGAACAATGAGCAGTTCTTC. Its translation is CASSYGILMNNEQFF.

This clonotype was observed at least ten times. V usage is TRBV28 and J usage is TRBJ2-7; 9 bases fit TRBD2. The V gene end was trimmed by 8 bases and the J gene end by 1 base; junction bases not matched to a gene: 9. The CDR3 has 15 amino acids. CDR1 is MDHEN, CDR2 SYDVKM, per germline. The CDR3 DNA sequence: TGTGCCAGCGGACGTAGCGGGAGCGGGTCCTACGAGCAGTACTTC. Translating gives CASGRSGSGSYEQYF.

This clonotype appeared a few times. The chain couples TRBV15 to TRBJ2-1; 12 positions agree with TRBD2. After removal of 4 bases from V and 4 bases from J, the junction contained 5 bases not matched to a gene. This CDR3 is built from 16 residues. Germline values: CDR1 LNHNV, CDR2 YYDKDF (reference sequence). The CDR3 reads CATSTGLAGFYNEQFF. The CDR3 DNA is TGTGCCACCAGCACCGGACTAGCGGGATTTTACAATGAGCAGTTCTTC.

This clonotype was detected a few times. The chain employs TRBV7-9 and TRBJ2-7; D possibly matches TRBD1 or TRBD2 (5 bases each). Trimming left V 7 bases short and J 2 bases short, with 15 bases between. Germline V CDR1 and CDR2: SEHNR, FQNEAQ (reference sequence). The CDR3 is made up of 14 amino acids. The CDR3 sequence is CASNRLEGTYEQYF. CDR3 bases: TGTGCCAGCAACCGCCTCGAGGGGACCTACGAGCAGTACTTC.

The V gene is TRBV5-1, the J gene TRBJ2-2; a possible D gene is TRBD1 (5 bases). The CDR3 runs to 14 residues. V dropped 3 bases and J dropped 6 bases, with 12 bases sitting between them. Germline V gene lookup returns CDR1 SGHRS and CDR2 YFSETQ. In DNA form, the CDR3 reads TGCGCCAGCAGCTGGGGCACGGATCCCGGGGAGCTGTTTTTT. Translating it yields CASSWGTDPGELFF.

The chain carries TRBV20-1 and TRBJ2-3; D may be TRBD2 (5 bases). The V end lost 2 bases, the J end lost 4 bases, and 7 bases lay between the germline ends. Germline loops: CDR1 DFQATT, CDR2 SNEGSKA (reference sequence). The CDR3 contains 12 residues. The DNA for the CDR3 is TGCAGTGCTAGAACCGGGGCAGATACGCAGTATTTT. Translating gives CSARTGADTQYF.